A single sample is the source of the 12 T cell receptor beta chains below, sequenced in a study of identical twins. Each CDR3 protein gets one entry after TCRdb re-called the 5' RACE reads with MiXCR. This sample carries 250,000 or so distinct CDR3 sequences, roughly 7.5% of them seen once, and the ten largest clones take less than 6.5%. In addition, the sample was reused for a study of yellow fever vaccine responses in identical twins.

The sequencing input was CD8+ T cells sorted from blood. These TCRs come from a woman aged 18 to 35 in good health.

This clonotype was recorded at least ten times. The V and J genes are TRBV24-1 and TRBJ2-7, with D perhaps TRBD1 or TRBD2 (5 bases each). The V gene lost 5 bases and the J gene lost 7 bases, with 11 bases spanning the gap. CDR3 size: 12 residues. Germline-derived CDR1 and CDR2 are KGHDR and SFDVKD. CDR3 bases: TGTGCCACCAGTGCCTCGGGGCGGGAGCAGTACTTC. Translating gives CATSASGREQYF.

The chain joins TRBV11-2 to TRBJ2-7, with D possibly being TRBD2 (6 bases). This CDR3 region has 13 residues. V lost 5 bases and J lost 4, with 12 bases in between. CDR1 SGHAT and CDR2 FQNNGV come from the germline V gene. CDR3 bases: TGTGCCAGCAGCGGTCGGGGGATTTACGAGCAGTACTTC. It codes for CASSGRGIYEQYF.

This clonotype turned up a few times. This chain uses TRBV12-3 or TRBV12-4 with TRBJ1-2; D gene uncertain. The CDR3 sequence is 13 residues long. V lost 5 bases, J lost 0 bases, and 7 bases lay in between. CDR3: CASSPDPNYGYTF. CDR3 DNA: TGTGCCAGCAGTCCAGACCCTAACTATGGCTACACCTTC.

In its sample, this clonotype was seen a few times. This rearrangement joins TRBV6-1 to TRBJ2-1, with D perhaps matching TRBD2 (7 bases). The CDR3 is 13 residues long. V was shortened by 8 bases and J by 8 bases, with 16 bases between the two germline ends. From germline, CDR1 is MNHNS and CDR2 SASEGT. The CDR3 DNA reads as TGTGCCAGCGCACAGAGGGGGGGCGATGAGCAGTTCTTC. Its translation: CASAQRGGDEQFF.

A word on this clonotype: With a much larger clone just one base away, this may be a read error. This rearrangement joins TRBV5-1 to TRBJ2-1; D unclear. The V and J ends lost 2 bases and 6 bases respectively, with 9 bases between them. Per germline, CDR1 SGHRS and CDR2 YFSETQ. The CDR3 covers 13 residues. This CDR3 is CASSFAICNEQFF. The CDR3 coding sequence is TGCGCCAGCAGCTTCGCTATATGCAATGAGCAGTTCTTC.

This clonotype appeared many times. The rearrangement joins TRBV7-8 to TRBJ1-1, with TRBD1 matching 7 bases. This CDR3 contains 15 residues. Germline CDR1 reads SGHVS; CDR2 reads FQNEAQ. Germline trimming cut 5 bases from V and 5 bases from J; bases unmatched to any gene: 11. The CDR3 here is CASSLSKGAGTEAFF. The CDR3 DNA is TGTGCCAGCAGCCTTAGCAAGGGGGCGGGAACTGAAGCTTTCTTT.

This clonotype has ten or more counts. The chain uses TRBV12-3 or TRBV12-4 and TRBJ2-1, with TRBD2 matching 8 bases. The CDR3 covers 17 residues. The junction had 19 bases not matched to a gene; V was cut back by 7 bases and J by 8 bases. The CDR3 reads CASTPGGFASGLDEQFF. In DNA form, the CDR3 reads TGTGCCAGCACCCCCGGGGGTTTCGCTAGCGGGCTGGATGAGCAGTTCTTC.

This clonotype was found a few times. The V call is TRBV20-1, the J call TRBJ2-7, with D tentatively TRBD1 (5 bases). This CDR3 has 15 residues. In germline, CDR1 is DFQATT, CDR2 SNEGSKA (reference sequence). V dropped 4 bases and J dropped 1 base, with 17 bases sitting between them. The CDR3 DNA reads as TGCAGTGCTAAGCCACAGTTGGACATATCCTACGAGCAGTACTTC. It specifies CSAKPQLDISYEQYF.

This clonotype was counted many times. V gene TRBV12-3 or TRBV12-4 combines with J gene TRBJ2-3; tentatively, D is TRBD2 (5 bases). The length of the CDR3 is 16 residues. Trimming cost V 3 bases and J 5 bases, with 18 bases left between them. CDR3 loop: CASSFPPRGGKDTQYF. The CDR3 DNA reads TGTGCCAGCAGTTTTCCCCCGAGAGGAGGAAAAGATACGCAGTATTTT.

This clonotype was picked up many times. CDR3 loop: CASSKDEFNSYNEQFF. The DNA of the CDR3 is TGCGCCAGCAGCAAAGATGAATTCAACTCCTACAATGAGCAGTTCTTC. The V gene is TRBV5-1, the J gene TRBJ2-1; D is unresolved. Germline V gives CDR1 SGHRS, CDR2 YFSETQ. CDR3 length: 16 amino acids. V was trimmed by 4 bases and J by 0 bases, leaving 14 bases between them. Complete variable domain (other parts from reference TRBV5-1 and TRBJ2-1): KAGVTQTPRYLIKTRGQQVTLSCSPISGHRSVSWYQQTPGQGLQFLFEYFSETQRNKGNFPGRFSGRQFSNSRSEMNVSTLELGDSALYLCASSKDEFNSYNEQFFGPGTRLTVL.

Only a few counts were recorded for this clonotype. The chain employs TRBV4-1 and TRBJ2-5; TRBD2 matches 7 bases. This CDR3 contains 19 residues. With V trimmed by 3 bases and J by 2 bases, 18 bases remained unmatched. The germline V gene encodes CDR1 MGHRA and CDR2 YSYEKL. The CDR3 DNA sequence: TGCGCCAGCAGCCACTCACCGCTAGCGGCCGAGATCTATCAAGAGACCCAGTACTTC. Translated: CASSHSPLAAEIYQETQYF.

This clonotype was counted only a few times. The rearrangement uses TRBV24-1 and TRBJ2-2; 9 nucleotides match TRBD1. This CDR3 is built from 16 residues. Germline lookup yields CDR1 KGHDR and CDR2 SFDVKD. V lost 2 bases, J lost 2 bases, and 2 bases stayed unmatched. The CDR3 DNA is TGTGCCACCAGTGATTCGGACAGGGGTAACACCGGGGAGCTGTTTTTT. It is translated as CATSDSDRGNTGELFF.